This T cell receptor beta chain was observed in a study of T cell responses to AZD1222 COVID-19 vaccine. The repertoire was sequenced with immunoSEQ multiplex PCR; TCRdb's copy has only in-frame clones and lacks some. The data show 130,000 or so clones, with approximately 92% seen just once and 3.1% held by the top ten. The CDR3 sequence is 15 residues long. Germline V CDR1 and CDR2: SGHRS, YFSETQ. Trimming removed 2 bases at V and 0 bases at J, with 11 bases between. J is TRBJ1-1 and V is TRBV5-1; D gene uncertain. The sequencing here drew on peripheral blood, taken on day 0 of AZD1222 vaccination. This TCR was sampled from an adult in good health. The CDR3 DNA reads TGCGCCAGCAGCTTTTATCAGTCCATGAACACTGAAGCTTTCTTT. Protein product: CASSFYQSMNTEAFF.